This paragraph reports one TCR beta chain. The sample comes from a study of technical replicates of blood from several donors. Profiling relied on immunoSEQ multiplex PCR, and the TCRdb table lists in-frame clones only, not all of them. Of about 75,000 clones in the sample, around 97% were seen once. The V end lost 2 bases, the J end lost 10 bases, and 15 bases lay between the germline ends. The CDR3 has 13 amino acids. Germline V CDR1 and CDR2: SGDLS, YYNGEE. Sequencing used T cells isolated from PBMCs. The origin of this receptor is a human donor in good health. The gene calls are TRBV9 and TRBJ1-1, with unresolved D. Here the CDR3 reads CASSVTEGRIAFF. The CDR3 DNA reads TGTGCCAGCAGCGTTACGGAGGGCAGAATAGCTTTCTTT.